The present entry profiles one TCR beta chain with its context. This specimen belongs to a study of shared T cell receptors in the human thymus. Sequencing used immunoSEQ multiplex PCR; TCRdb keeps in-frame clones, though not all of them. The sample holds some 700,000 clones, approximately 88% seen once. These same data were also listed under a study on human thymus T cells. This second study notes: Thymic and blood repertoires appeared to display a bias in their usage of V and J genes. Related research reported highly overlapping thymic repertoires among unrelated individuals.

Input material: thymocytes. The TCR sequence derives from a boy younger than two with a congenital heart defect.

The CDR3 reads CASTKDGLAGDEQYF. DNA of the CDR3: TGCGCCAGCACCAAAGACGGACTAGCGGGAGACGAGCAGTACTTC. This chain connects TRBV5-1 to TRBJ2-7; TRBD2 aligns across 13 bases. In germline, CDR1 is SGHRS, CDR2 YFSETQ. CDR3 length: 15 residues. The V gene end was trimmed by 6 bases and the J gene end by 5 bases; junction bases not matched to a gene: 8.